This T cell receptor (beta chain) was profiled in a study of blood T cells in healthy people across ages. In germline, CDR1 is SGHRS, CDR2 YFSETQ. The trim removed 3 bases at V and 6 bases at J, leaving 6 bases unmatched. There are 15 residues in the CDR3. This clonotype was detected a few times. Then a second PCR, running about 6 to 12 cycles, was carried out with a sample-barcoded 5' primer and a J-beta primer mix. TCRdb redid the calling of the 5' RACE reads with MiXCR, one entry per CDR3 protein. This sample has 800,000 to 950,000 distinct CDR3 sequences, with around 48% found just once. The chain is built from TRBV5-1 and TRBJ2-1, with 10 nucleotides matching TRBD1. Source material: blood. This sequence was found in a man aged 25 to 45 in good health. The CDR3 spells CASSSGTGVSNEQFF. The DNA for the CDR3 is TGCGCCAGCAGCTCCGGGACAGGGGTGAGCAATGAGCAGTTCTTC.